One and the same sample provided the 22 T cell receptor beta chains below, sequenced in a study of T-cell reconstitution after alpha-beta-depleted transplantation in children. TCRbeta library construction was performed incorporating unique molecular identifiers. TCRdb itself ran the PCR reads through MiXCR, one entry per CDR3 protein. The repertoire holds tens of thousands of distinct CDR3 sequences, with roughly 4.9% as singletons. The sequencing used PBMCs, mostly from graft donor cells, collected 180 days after TCRalphabeta/CD19-depleted stem cell transplant. The receptors originated from a boy younger than two who had a stem cell transplant for acute myeloid leukemia, so the T cells may come from the graft donor.

This clonotype has ten or more counts. The CDR3 is CSARTEDTQYF. The CDR3 nucleotides are TGCAGTGCTAGGACTGAAGATACGCAGTATTTT. The V and J genes are TRBV20-1 and TRBJ2-3; D is unresolved. Trimming removed 3 bases from V and 5 bases from J, with 6 bases in between. The CDR3 consists of 11 residues. Germline values: CDR1 DFQATT, CDR2 SNEGSKA (reference sequence).

This clonotype was detected many times. The chain joins TRBV4-1 to TRBJ1-1; D perhaps matches TRBD1 (6 bases). CDR1 is MGHRA, CDR2 YSYEKL, per germline. V was clipped by 4 bases and J by 0 bases, with 18 bases between them. This CDR3 region has 17 residues. CDR3 sequence reads: CASSLDRLRGMNTEAFF. CDR3 coding DNA: TGCGCCAGCAGCCTCGACAGGTTGAGGGGGATGAACACTGAAGCTTTCTTT.

In this sample, this clonotype turned up many times. The gene calls are TRBV7-2 and TRBJ2-1, with TRBD2 matching over 9 bases. The CDR3 length is 15 residues. The trim removed 7 bases at V and 8 bases at J, leaving 12 bases unmatched. Germline V gives CDR1 SGHTA, CDR2 FQGNSA. The CDR3 coding sequence is TGTGCCAGCATCGACACCGCGGGGGGGCTCGATGAGCAGTTCTTC. Residues: CASIDTAGGLDEQFF.

In its sample, this clonotype was seen many times. The V gene is TRBV12-3 or TRBV12-4, the J gene TRBJ2-6; D is ambiguous. This CDR3 is built from 19 residues. With 2 bases removed from V and 0 bases from J, the gap between germline ends came to 17 bases. The CDR3 DNA sequence: TGTGCCAGCAGTTTATTTTTGGCGCTAAGGCTCTCTGGGGCCAACGTCCTGACTTTC. This encodes CASSLFLALRLSGANVLTF.

This clonotype has ten or more counts. The J gene is TRBJ1-3, the V gene TRBV30, with 9 bases identical to TRBD1. V was pared by 5 bases and J by 3 bases, with 2 bases of the junction left unmatched. This CDR3 comprises 13 residues. Germline CDR1 reads GTSNPN; CDR2 reads SVGIG (reference sequence). The CDR3 is CAWGTGLGNTIYF. The CDR3 region has the DNA TGTGCCTGGGGGACAGGGCTTGGAAACACCATATATTTT.

This clonotype was counted many times. The CDR3 coding sequence is TGCAGTGCTCAGGGGACAGCTTCTGAAGCTTTCTTT. The encoded protein is CSAQGTASEAFF. The chain recombines TRBV20-1 with TRBJ1-1, with 7 nucleotides matching TRBD1. Germline values: CDR1 DFQATT, CDR2 SNEGSKA (reference sequence). Losses at the gene ends were 5 bases for V and 6 bases for J; bases not matched to a gene: 6. The CDR3 length is 12 residues.

This clonotype came up many times. V and J are TRBV7-6 and TRBJ1-6; the D is unclear. The CDR3 has 16 amino acids. The ends were cut back, 4 bases at V and 0 bases at J, with 10 bases in the middle. CDR1 and CDR2 from the germline V gene are SGHVS and FNYEAQ. The CDR3 coding sequence is TGTGCCAGCAGCTACTACTCCGACTCCTATAATTCACCCCTCCACTTT. This gives the protein CASSYYSDSYNSPLHF.

This clonotype was counted many times. The rearrangement uses TRBV18 and TRBJ2-6; the D is unclear. The CDR3 totals 17 residues. The germline V gene has CDR1 KGHSH and CDR2 LQKENI. V lost 0 bases to trimming and J lost 0 bases, with 9 bases between them. The CDR3 protein is CASSPPNGFSGANVLTF. Here the CDR3 DNA reads TGTGCCAGCTCACCACCTAACGGCTTCTCTGGGGCCAACGTCCTGACTTTC.

This clonotype has only a few counts. The gene calls are TRBV5-4 and TRBJ2-5; D gene unclear. Germline V lookup: CDR1 SGHNT, CDR2 YYREEE (reference sequence). The CDR3 is 13 residues long. V shed 2 bases and J shed 0 bases, with 5 bases lying between them. CDR3 in amino acids: CASSFMDQETQYF. In DNA form, the CDR3 reads TGTGCCAGCAGCTTCATGGACCAAGAGACCCAGTACTTC. Full variable domain (remainder filled in from reference TRBV5-4 and TRBJ2-5): ETGVTQSPTHLIKTRGQQVTLRCSSQSGHNTVSWYQQALGQGPQFIFQYYREEENGRGNFPPRFSGLQFPNYSSELNVNALELDDSALYLCASSFMDQETQYFGPGTRLLVL.

At least ten counts were recorded for this clonotype. The chain uses TRBV5-1 and TRBJ2-5; 7 nucleotides line up with TRBD1. The junction had 10 bases not matched to a gene; V was cut back by 4 bases and J by 4 bases. CDR3 size: 15 residues. Germline V gene sequence: CDR1 SGHRS, CDR2 YFSETQ. CDR3 DNA: TGCGCCAGCAGCCTCAGGGACAGCCGGGCAGAGACCCAGTACTTC. Amino acids: CASSLRDSRAETQYF.

This clonotype was seen at least ten times. V is TRBV12-3 or TRBV12-4 and J is TRBJ2-5, with D possibly being TRBD2 (6 bases). The CDR3 covers 14 residues. Trimming removed 3 bases from V and 5 bases from J, with 13 bases in between. This CDR3 reads CASSFWASAETQYF. Written as DNA, the CDR3 is TGTGCCAGCAGTTTTTGGGCTAGCGCGGAGACCCAGTACTTC.

This clonotype was found many times. This chain connects TRBV7-2 to TRBJ2-7; D not certain. CDR1 and CDR2 from the germline V gene are SGHTA and FQGNSA. This CDR3 has 14 amino acids. The ends were cut back, 1 base at V and 4 bases at J, with 11 bases in the middle. CDR3 loop: CASSLGLLGYEQYV. CDR3 sequence (DNA): TGTGCCAGCAGCTTAGGACTCCTGGGGTACGAGCAGTACGTC.

This clonotype appeared many times. The chain combines TRBV7-9 with TRBJ2-3; no firm D call. The germline V and J ends were trimmed by 5 bases and 2 bases, with 17 bases remaining between them. The CDR3 loop spans 16 amino acids. Looked up from germline, CDR1 is SEHNR and CDR2 is FQNEAQ (reference sequence). This CDR3 is CASSPPLGRTTDTQYF. The CDR3 DNA reads TGTGCCAGCAGCCCGCCCCTTGGGCGGACCACAGATACGCAGTATTTT.

This clonotype was detected many times. The chain recombines TRBV7-3 with TRBJ2-7; 7 bases are a match to TRBD1. From germline, CDR1 is SGHTA and CDR2 FQGTGA. The CDR3 runs 13 residues. V was pared by 5 bases and J by 5 bases, with 6 bases of the junction left unmatched. The CDR3 DNA reads as TGTGCCAGCAGCCCACAGGGGTTCAACGAGCAGTACTTC. Protein product: CASSPQGFNEQYF.

This clonotype was counted ten times or more. The gene calls are TRBV7-8 and TRBJ2-5; 11 nucleotides align to TRBD2. The CDR3 length is 14 residues. CDR1 is SGHVS, CDR2 FQNEAQ, per germline. The V gene end was trimmed by 5 bases and the J gene end by 5 bases; junction bases not matched to a gene: 4. CDR3 DNA: TGTGCCAGCAGCCGTCTAGCGGGGGGCGAGACCCAGTACTTC. It yields the protein CASSRLAGGETQYF.

This clonotype came up many times. The rearrangement uses TRBV6-1 and TRBJ1-6; D unclear. The CDR3 has 14 amino acids. Germline V lookup: CDR1 MNHNS, CDR2 SASEGT. Trimming removed 7 bases from V and 7 bases from J, with 14 bases in between. The CDR3 loop is CASKVEVGNSPLHF. The CDR3 DNA reads as TGTGCCAGCAAGGTAGAAGTGGGAAATTCACCCCTCCACTTT.

This clonotype has just a few counts. This rearrangement joins TRBV11-3 to TRBJ2-7; unclear D gene. There are 15 residues in the CDR3. Trimming left V 0 bases short and J 1 base short, with 10 bases between. Germline CDR1 reads SGHNT; CDR2 reads YENEEA. CDR3 sequence reads: CASSLDHIASYEQYF. The CDR3, as DNA: TGTGCCAGCAGCTTAGACCACATAGCATCCTACGAGCAGTACTTC.

There are many counts of this clonotype. The rearrangement links TRBV12-3 or TRBV12-4 to TRBJ2-7; 8 nucleotides agree with TRBD2. V was clipped by 3 bases and J by 0 bases; unmatched bases: 4. The CDR3 has 15 amino acids. In nucleotides, the CDR3 is TGTGCCAGCAGTTTCGGCGGGGGGTTCTCCTACGAGCAGTACTTC. This codes for CASSFGGGFSYEQYF.

This clonotype was picked up many times. The V call is TRBV12-3 or TRBV12-4, the J call TRBJ2-7; a weak D match, TRBD1 (6 bases). CDR3 size: 14 residues. Trimming took 5 bases from V and 4 from J, leaving 15 bases between them. This CDR3 reads CASSIGGTLYEQYF. Here the CDR3 DNA reads TGTGCCAGCAGTATAGGGGGAACCTTATACGAGCAGTACTTC.

This clonotype was seen ten or more times. This chain connects TRBV7-8 to TRBJ2-2; D is possibly TRBD1 (6 bases). Germline values: CDR1 SGHVS, CDR2 FQNEAQ. The CDR3 has 16 amino acids. V gave up 5 bases and J gave up 5 bases, with 18 bases separating them. The CDR3 loop is CASSPVVDRRTGELFF. The CDR3, as DNA: TGTGCCAGCAGCCCGGTGGTTGACAGGCGGACCGGGGAGCTGTTTTTT.

In its sample, this clonotype was seen many times. This chain uses TRBV20-1 with TRBJ2-2; 7 nucleotides agree with TRBD2. CDR3 length: 14 amino acids. CDR1 DFQATT and CDR2 SNEGSKA come from the germline V gene (reference sequence). Trimming took 3 bases from V and 4 from J; bases not matched to a gene: 5. The chain's CDR3 is CSASGRVSTGELFF. Written as DNA, the CDR3 is TGCAGTGCTAGTGGGAGGGTTAGCACCGGGGAGCTGTTTTTT.

In its sample, this clonotype was seen a few times. The genes are TRBV10-1 and TRBJ1-1, with a weak D call TRBD1 (5 bases). CDR1 and CDR2 from the germline V gene are WNHNN and SYGVQD (reference sequence). V lost 3 bases, J lost 7 bases, and 12 bases lay in between. The CDR3 has 13 amino acids. The DNA of the CDR3 is TGCGCCAGCAGTGAAAGGGGCCGCATTGAAGCTTTCTTT. This codes for CASSERGRIEAFF.